This TCR beta chain came from a study of blood T cell repertoires in COVID-19. Study context: The study drew acute and convalescent COVID-19 samples from the United States, Italy and Spain. T cells, B-cell-depleted T cells, or PBMCs provided the cDNA or gDNA that served as material.

Some clones are missing from TCRdb's copy, which holds only in-frame ones; the method was immunoSEQ multiplex PCR. The table has 350,000 to 450,000 clones, roughly 90% seen once; the top ten hold roughly 1.2%. The length of the CDR3 is 16 residues. Germline trimming cut 0 bases from V and 5 bases from J; bases unmatched to any gene: 7. Germline loops: CDR1 MRHNA, CDR2 SNTAGT. This chain links TRBV6-4 with TRBJ2-3; 8 bases match TRBD2. The source is a man in his forties with acute or convalescent COVID-19. Sample: peripheral blood. CDR3 amino acids: CASSDSVGTSGDTQYF. CDR3 DNA sequence: TGTGCCAGCAGTGACTCGGTGGGGACTAGTGGAGATACGCAGTATTTT.